This T cell receptor (beta chain) originates from a study of blood T cell repertoires in COVID-19 (dated by TCRdb to about 2020). In terms of the full investigation: Samples covering the acute and convalescent phases of COVID-19 were provided by collaborators in the United States, Italy and Spain. Where available, HLA class I and class II types were obtained from metadata supplied by the sample provider rather than from assay-based typing. The material from the prospective study consisted of cDNA or gDNA derived from T cells, B-cell-depleted T cells, or PBMCs. The samples were drawn from the first 160 participants of the ongoing ImmuneRACE study and from 950 to 1,500 subjects provided by 6 global collaborators. A freely available public database, intended as a resource for researchers studying the immune response to SARS-CoV-2, is where the repertoires were released. Deeply sampled blood TCRbeta repertoires from subjects exposed to, actively infected with, or recovered from COVID-19 were included in the dataset. A de-identified subject ID, COVID-19 status, age in years and sex were almost always included in the sample metadata.

Each collaborating institution followed its own protocols to collect whole blood in K2EDTA tubes. For TCRbeta analysis, collaborator samples were shipped as frozen whole blood, as isolated PBMCs, or as DNA extracted from either sample type. Broad study findings and their caveats: How much clinical and demographic metadata was included differed by source and by participant, and the metadata was provided uncurated.

TCRbeta CDR3 regions were amplified from genomic DNA by means of the immunoSEQ Assay, a bias-controlled multiplex PCR. The authors' pipeline ran thus. Nucleated cell counts per sample were estimated from amplification of reference gene primers within the assay. To quantify the absolute abundance of each unique TCRbeta CDR3 rearrangement, sequence reads were collapsed and filtered. For each sample, productive Simpson clonality was calculated as the square root of Simpson's diversity index over productive rearrangements. Not all clones reach the TCRdb copy of this immuneACCESS table, which keeps in-frame sequences only. Checked studies attribute under half of the gap to unresolved V genes and leave the rest unexplained. V and J calls and clone size are those listed in that table; D and trimming were worked out from the DNA. This sample has some 99,000 clones in its table, and about 78% of those were observed once. The ten largest account for less than 5% of the sample.

V has 4 bases trimmed and J has 7 bases trimmed; junction bases matching no gene number 8. CDR1 and CDR2 (SGHDT, YYEEEE) derive from the germline V gene. There are 15 amino acids in the CDR3, from cysteine to phenylalanine inclusive. Kept here is only the CDR3 DNA, which spans 45 bases and is read in frame from base 1. Points on this clone: Its recognized antigen is unknown. The input lacks base qualities; no much larger clone sits a single base away.

The rearrangement joined TRBV5-6 to TRBJ1-5, with 10 junctional bases fitting TRBD1. Source material: peripheral blood. The sequence was collected from a human donor in a cohort sampled during active or convalescent COVID-19. The nucleotides read TGTGCCAGCAGCCGGACAGGGGGGCTAGGACAGCCCCAGCATTTT. This codes for CASSRTGGLGQPQHF. With the portions outside the CDR3 filled from the reference TRBV5-6 and TRBJ1-5 genes, the complete variable region becomes DAGVTQSPTHLIKTRGQQVTLRCSPKSGHDTVSWYQQALGQGPQFIFQYYEEEERQRGNFPDRFSGHQFPNYSSELNVNALLLGDSALYLCASSRTGGLGQPQHFGDGTRLSIL.